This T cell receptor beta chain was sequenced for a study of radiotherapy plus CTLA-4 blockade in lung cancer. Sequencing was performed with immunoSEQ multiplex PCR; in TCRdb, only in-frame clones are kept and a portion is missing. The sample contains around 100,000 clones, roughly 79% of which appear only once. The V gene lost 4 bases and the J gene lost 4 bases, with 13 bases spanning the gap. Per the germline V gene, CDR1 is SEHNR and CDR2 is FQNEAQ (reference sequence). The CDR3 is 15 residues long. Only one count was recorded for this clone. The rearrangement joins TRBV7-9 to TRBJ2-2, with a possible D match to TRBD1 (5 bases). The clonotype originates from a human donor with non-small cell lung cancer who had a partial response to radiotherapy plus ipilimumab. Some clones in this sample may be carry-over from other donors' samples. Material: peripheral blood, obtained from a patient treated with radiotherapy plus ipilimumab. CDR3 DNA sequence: TGTGCCAGCAGCTCCAGACAGTTTAGCACCGGGGAGCTGTTTTTT. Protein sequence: CASSSRQFSTGELFF.